These 9 T cell receptor beta chains were all obtained from the same sample, sequenced in a study of radiotherapy plus CTLA-4 blockade in lung cancer. Profiled with immunoSEQ multiplex PCR; TCRdb holds only in-frame clones, not every one. The table has tens of thousands of clones, 75% to 80% seen once. Sequencing used peripheral blood, obtained from a patient treated with radiotherapy plus ipilimumab. The receptors derive from a human donor with non-small cell lung cancer whose response to radiotherapy plus ipilimumab could not be evaluated.

This clone appeared once. V gene TRBV5-1 combines with J gene TRBJ1-2, with TRBD1 matching over 8 bases. The CDR3 is made up of 13 amino acids. Trimming at V came to 4 bases and at J to 3 bases, leaving 2 bases not matched to a gene. In germline, CDR1 is SGHRS, CDR2 YFSETQ. The CDR3 here is CASSQQGDYGYTF. In nucleotides, the CDR3 is TGCGCCAGCAGCCAACAGGGGGACTATGGCTACACCTTC.

The chain recombines TRBV6-5 with TRBJ2-1; possible D gene TRBD2, 6 bases. In germline, CDR1 is MNHEY, CDR2 SVGAGI. This CDR3 has 15 residues. Trimming took 3 bases from V and 3 from J, leaving 12 bases between them. The CDR3 nucleotides are TGTGCCAGCAGTTATCCGGGACTTAACTACAATGAGCAGTTCTTC. Its translation is CASSYPGLNYNEQFF.

CDR3 coding DNA: TGTGCCAGCAGTTCTCATTGGACTATCCGCACAGATACGCAGTATTTT. This codes for CASSSHWTIRTDTQYF. V gene TRBV6-5 combines with J gene TRBJ2-3; D is perhaps TRBD2 (6 bases). The V gene lost 4 bases and the J gene lost 1 base, with 15 bases spanning the gap. This CDR3 is built from 16 residues. Germline CDR1 MNHEY, CDR2 SVGAGI.

This chain joins TRBV19 and TRBJ2-2, with 7 bases fitting TRBD2. The length of the CDR3 is 14 residues. The germline V gene encodes CDR1 LNHDA and CDR2 SQIVND (reference sequence). The trim removed 7 bases at V and 4 bases at J, leaving 6 bases unmatched. CDR3 in amino acids: CASTYERGTGELFF. The CDR3 nucleotides read TGTGCCAGTACCTATGAGCGGGGCACCGGGGAGCTGTTTTTT. Based on the CDR3 plus reference TRBV19 and TRBJ2-2, the full variable domain is DGGITQSPKYLFRKEGQNVTLSCEQNLNHDAMYWYRQDPGQGLRLIYYSQIVNDFQKGDIAEGYSVSREKKESFPLTVTSAQKNPTAFYLCASTYERGTGELFFGEGSRLTVL.

This rearrangement joins TRBV5-1 to TRBJ2-5, with TRBD1 matching over 11 bases. V dropped 2 bases and J dropped 2; count of bases not matched to a gene: 5. Germline CDR1 and CDR2: SGHRS and YFSETQ. The CDR3 has 16 amino acids. CDR3 sequence reads: CASSFGDRGVQETQYF. Written as DNA, the CDR3 is TGCGCCAGCAGCTTTGGGGACAGGGGGGTGCAAGAGACCCAGTACTTC.

This clone was seen only once. The CDR3 is CASRVTSGRASYEQYF. The CDR3 DNA is TGTGCCAGCAGAGTGACTAGCGGGAGGGCCTCCTACGAGCAGTACTTC. The chain uses TRBV28 and TRBJ2-7; 14 positions match TRBD2. Germline assignment: CDR1 MDHEN and CDR2 SYDVKM. With 6 bases clipped from V and 0 bases from J, the junction kept 4 bases outside the gene matches. The CDR3 sequence is 16 residues long.

This clone was found once. The V and J genes are TRBV19 and TRBJ1-5, with 7 bases matching TRBD1. The CDR3 sequence is 17 residues long. Germline V CDR1 and CDR2: LNHDA, SQIVND (reference sequence). Trimming cost V 6 bases and J 4 bases; bases outside gene matches: 15. CDR3 DNA: TGTGCCAGTAGGGCTCCAACTTGGGACAGAAATAATCAGCCCCAGCATTTT. Protein product: CASRAPTWDRNNQPQHF.

The rearrangement links TRBV7-8 to TRBJ2-5; 14 bases line up with TRBD2. The J call may be in error: the DNA end matches TRBJ2-7 better. The V gene's germline CDR1 is SGHVS and CDR2 FQNEAQ. CDR3 length: 15 amino acids. CDR3 sequence: CASSEGLAGVYEQYF. The DNA of the CDR3 is TGTGCCAGCAGCGAGGGACTAGCGGGAGTCTACGAGCAGTACTTC.

This chain joins TRBV5-1 and TRBJ2-3, with 8 bases identical to TRBD2. The length of the CDR3 is 14 residues. Germline loops: CDR1 SGHRS, CDR2 YFSETQ. With 3 bases clipped from V and 6 bases from J, the junction kept 6 bases outside the gene matches. CDR3 nucleotides: TGCGCCAGCAGCTCCGGGGGACTAGGGGATACGCAGTATTTT. It translates to CASSSGGLGDTQYF. Combining the CDR3 with reference TRBV5-1 and TRBJ2-3 gives the whole variable domain KAGVTQTPRYLIKTRGQQVTLSCSPISGHRSVSWYQQTPGQGLQFLFEYFSETQRNKGNFPGRFSGRQFSNSRSEMNVSTLELGDSALYLCASSSGGLGDTQYFGPGTRLTVL.